The clone carrying this T cell receptor beta chain occurred many times. Its antigen is still unknown. This specimen comes from a study of T cells in Graves' hyperthyroidism and ophthalmopathy. Findings and limits, study-wide: A model of 13 V-J pairs discriminated ophthalmopathy from stable hyperthyroidism. Blood samples included most of the expanded thyroid clonotypes exceeding 0.001.

Patients were excluded because of uncontrolled infection, other autoimmune disease, pregnancy or lactation. On the basis of clinical symptoms, serum thyroxine and TRAb, thyroid ultrasound and orbital computed tomography, diagnoses were made. The CDR3 regions of TCR beta were amplified from RNA transcripts. The HTBI primer set drove a first-round RT-PCR of the TCR CDR3. MiXCR was run by TCRdb on the multiplex PCR reads, yielding one entry per CDR3 protein. The profile shows roughly 500,000 distinct CDR3 sequences, roughly 46% of them singletons. V lost 4 bases and J lost 2; bases outside the gene matches: 7. Germline assignment: CDR1 MGHRA and CDR2 YSYEKL. The CDR3 consists of 15 residues.

V usage is TRBV4-1 and J usage is TRBJ2-5; TRBD1 matches 7 bases. The sequenced material came from peripheral blood or thyroid tissue (not recorded which). This clonotype originated in an adult woman with Graves' disease, either hyperthyroidism or ophthalmopathy (not recorded which). Here the CDR3 DNA reads TGCGCCAGCAGCCGGACAGGTTGGGGACAAGAGACCCAGTACTTC. It encodes CASSRTGWGQETQYF.